The T cell receptor (beta chain) described here comes from a study of shared clonotypes between healthy human individuals. Study-level background: The donor group consisted of two women and a few men, aged 18 to 49.

Study findings and constraints: Shared clonotypes: about 5.3% naive CD4, approximately 3.4% naive CD8, around 2.4% memory CD4, 0.4% to 0.5% memory CD8.

The CDR3 is 13 residues long. Trimming cost V 3 bases and J 8 bases, with 13 bases left between them. The germline CDR1 and CDR2 sequences are SEHNR and FQNEAQ (reference sequence). Several immunoSEQ plates received, in even portions, the genomic DNA of each subset. It was roughly 210 ng DNA, approximately 28,000 T cell genomes, that sorted-subset replicate PCRs used. The data were produced by immunoSEQ multiplex PCR, yet TCRdb's version contains in-frame clones alone and is incomplete. The sample includes under 1,100,000 clones, around 78% of them seen just once. For this clone: The antigen is undetermined.

The sequence came from a man between 18 and 29 years old in good health. Some clones in this sample may be carry-over from other donors' samples. The sequenced material came from memory CD4+ T cells from PBMCs. Subset given: CD45RA-negative fraction. The chain combines TRBV7-9 with TRBJ1-2; D gene ambiguous. The CDR3 DNA follows: TGTGCCAGCAGCTTGGACGGTACGGAGGGCTACACCTTC. Protein: CASSLDGTEGYTF.